The entry below gives a single T cell receptor (beta chain) sequence along with its context. Its antigen is not known. CDR3 length equals 15 residues. V shed 0 bases and J 8 bases; nucleotides not matched to a gene: 6. CDR1 is MNHEY, CDR2 SVGAGI, per germline. The record originates from a study of graft-versus-host responses after intestinal transplantation. Study as a whole: Transplantation in recipients was multivisceral, liver-intestinal, or isolated intestinal.

Graft tissue was processed to release intraepithelial and lamina propria lymphocytes. Study results and caveats: Elevated graft-versus-host to host-versus-graft clonal ratios in allografts were recorded for patients with graft-donor T cell macrochimerism. GvH clone levels peaked in circulation, and this peak was associated with early post-transplant HvG declines. Analysis identified GvH clones in recipient marrow, with some appearing first in ileum or blood.

Profiling relied on immunoSEQ multiplex PCR, and the TCRdb table lists in-frame clones only, not all of them. The sample holds over 9,500 clones, roughly 79% seen once. The material was ileum tissue, obtained nearly 480 days after intestinal transplantation. This receptor was taken from a human patient who received an intestinal transplant, so some T cells may come from the graft donor. This chain links TRBV6-5 with TRBJ2-1, with 8 bases lining up with TRBD2. The CDR3 protein is CASSYSRGLVDEQFF. CDR3 DNA: TGTGCCAGCAGTTACTCTCGGGGACTAGTCGATGAGCAGTTCTTC.